A single sample is the source of the 25 T cell receptor beta chains below, sequenced in a study of glioma-infiltrating T cells. Amplification of TCR alpha and beta CDR3 regions from RNA used iRepertoire nested multiplex PCR. A single record per CDR3 protein comes from TCRdb applying MiXCR to the multiplex PCR reads. The sample yields over 130,000 distinct CDR3 sequences, roughly 43% seen once. The sequencing sample was made of glioma tissue, nonneoplastic brain tissue, or PBMCs (not recorded which). These TCRs come from a human donor with low-grade glioma or glioblastoma, undergoing nonglioma brain surgery, or in good health (not recorded which).

Turning to this clonotype: A junction boundary mismatches the germline segment, possibly from a read error. The rearrangement links TRBV15 to TRBJ2-5, with D unresolved. The CDR3 loop spans 14 amino acids. Germline V CDR1 and CDR2: LNHNV, YYDKDF (reference sequence). The CDR3 coding sequence is TGTGCCATCAGCAGAGATTATGGGGAAGAGACCCAGTACTTC. Residues: CAISRDYGEETQYF. Combining the CDR3 with reference TRBV15 and TRBJ2-5 gives the whole variable domain DAMVIQNPRYQVTQFGKPVTLSCSQTLNHNVMYWYQQKSSQAPKLLFHYYDKDFNNEADTPDNFQSRRPNTSFCFLDIRSPGLGDTAMYLCAISRDYGEETQYFGPGTRLLVL.

This clonotype was counted a few times. The V gene is TRBV27, the J gene TRBJ2-5, with D unclear. The V and J ends lost 7 bases and 2 bases respectively, with 14 bases between them. The CDR3 covers 14 residues. CDR1 is MNHEY and CDR2 is SMNVEV in the germline V gene (reference sequence). The CDR3 region has the DNA TGTGCCAGCAAAGGCGGATTCGCACAAGAGACCCAGTACTTC. Protein: CASKGGFAQETQYF.

The DNA of the CDR3 is TGCAGTGCTAGGTGGCAGTCCGGGCAGTTCTTC. Its protein is CSARWQSGQFF. The chain is built from TRBV20-1 and TRBJ2-1, with no clear D. CDR1 is DFQATT, CDR2 SNEGSKA, per germline (reference sequence). Trimming stripped 3 bases from V and 12 bases from J, with 12 bases between. The CDR3 spans 11 residues.

This clonotype was counted only a few times. The chain has TRBV20-1 and TRBJ2-3; 8 nucleotides line up with TRBD2. The CDR3 is made up of 14 amino acids. Trimming at V came to 6 bases and at J to 2 bases, leaving 7 bases not matched to a gene. Germline V lookup: CDR1 DFQATT, CDR2 SNEGSKA (reference sequence). The CDR3 loop is CSASAGGNTDTQYF. The CDR3 DNA reads as TGCAGTGCCAGTGCGGGGGGAAACACAGATACGCAGTATTTT.

The V call is TRBV4-1, the J call TRBJ2-7; D might be TRBD1 or TRBD2, each matching 5 bases. The CDR3 contains 14 residues. Trimming cost V 1 base and J 3 bases, with 10 bases left between them. Germline CDR1 is MGHRA and CDR2 is YSYEKL. The CDR3 protein is CASSQVGTRYEQYF. The CDR3 bases are TGCGCCAGCAGCCAAGTTGGGACGCGCTACGAGCAGTACTTC.

This chain joins TRBV10-3 and TRBJ1-1; D gene ambiguous. V was shortened by 6 bases and J by 0 bases, with 8 bases between the two germline ends. CDR1 and CDR2 from the germline V gene are ENHRY and SYGVKD. This CDR3 spans 13 amino acids. The CDR3 DNA follows: TGTGCCATCAGGGACTCCCTGAACACTGAAGCTTTCTTT. Amino acid sequence: CAIRDSLNTEAFF.

The chain links TRBV29-1 to TRBJ1-3; D gene uncertain. Per the germline V gene, CDR1 is SQVTM and CDR2 is ANQGSEA. Deletions cut 6 bases from V and 3 bases from J, with 9 bases between. This CDR3 has 12 amino acids. The CDR3: CSVGVDGNTIYF. In DNA, the CDR3 is TGCAGCGTCGGCGTCGATGGAAACACCATATATTTT.

CDR3 nucleotides: TGCAGTGCTAGTAACATAGCCAAAAACATTCAGTACTTC. Its protein product is CSASNIAKNIQYF. The chain employs TRBV20-1 and TRBJ2-4; D gene uncertain. This CDR3 is 13 amino acids long. CDR1 DFQATT and CDR2 SNEGSKA come from the germline V gene (reference sequence). V was trimmed by 3 bases and J by 0 bases, leaving 6 bases between them.

The rearrangement uses TRBV6-1 and TRBJ2-5; D is uncertain. The CDR3 totals 13 residues. Per the germline V gene, CDR1 is MNHNS and CDR2 is SASEGT. V shed 4 bases and J shed 3 bases, with 9 bases lying between them. The CDR3 DNA follows: TGTGCCAGCAGTGGTGGGGAAAAAGAGACCCAGTACTTC. This gives the protein CASSGGEKETQYF.

The chain carries TRBV15 and TRBJ2-2, with 7 bases matching TRBD2. CDR3 size: 13 residues. The junction had 4 bases not matched to a gene; V was cut back by 8 bases and J by 4 bases. Germline V gene lookup returns CDR1 LNHNV and CDR2 YYDKDF (reference sequence). The CDR3 is CATGRAGTGELFF. CDR3 DNA sequence: TGTGCCACCGGGAGGGCGGGCACCGGGGAGCTGTTTTTT.

This clonotype was found a few times. The J gene is TRBJ1-4, the V gene TRBV10-3; D remains ambiguous. Trimming pared 6 bases from V and 7 bases from J, leaving 15 bases between. The V gene's germline CDR1 is ENHRY and CDR2 SYGVKD. CDR3 length equals 14 residues. CDR3 amino acids: CAISPGETSEKLFF. The DNA of the CDR3 is TGTGCCATCAGCCCTGGCGAGACCAGTGAAAAACTGTTTTTT.

V usage is TRBV6-2 or TRBV6-3 and J usage is TRBJ1-1; no definite D call. Germline lookup yields CDR1 MNHEY and CDR2 SVGEGT. The V end was cut by 6 bases, the J end by 3 bases, with 8 bases between. There are 12 residues in the CDR3. CDR3: CASRQAYTEAFF. The CDR3 coding sequence is TGTGCCAGCAGGCAGGCGTACACTGAAGCTTTCTTT.

The DNA of the CDR3 is TGTGCCAGCCTAAGGACAGAGAGCTCCTACGAGCAGTACTTC. Amino acid sequence: CASLRTESSYEQYF. The chain carries TRBV2 and TRBJ2-7, with D perhaps TRBD1 (6 bases). The ends were cut back, 8 bases at V and 0 bases at J, with 14 bases in the middle. CDR1 and CDR2 (germline): SNHLY, FYNNEI. The CDR3 is made up of 14 amino acids.

The J gene is TRBJ1-2, the V gene TRBV6-1; 9 bases line up with TRBD1. The CDR3 sequence is 14 residues long. Unmatched junction bases numbered 7, after V lost 7 bases and J lost 4 bases. Germline V CDR1 and CDR2: MNHNS, SASEGT. The CDR3 reads CASTWDRDGYGYTF. The CDR3 DNA reads TGTGCCAGCACCTGGGACAGGGACGGCTATGGCTACACCTTC.

This chain joins TRBV9 and TRBJ1-3; D perhaps matches TRBD1 (5 bases). Germline V gives CDR1 SGDLS, CDR2 YYNGEE. This CDR3 is built from 16 residues. V was clipped by 0 bases and J by 6 bases, with 16 bases between them. The CDR3 coding sequence is TGTGCCAGCAGCGTAGGTGGGACGGCGGTTGAAAACACCATATATTTT. This encodes CASSVGGTAVENTIYF.

A word on this clonotype: One end of the junction does not line up with germline, which may come from a read error. The rearrangement uses TRBV7-2 and TRBJ2-5, with 9 bases identical to TRBD1. This CDR3 region has 17 residues. Germline V lookup: CDR1 SGHTA, CDR2 FQGNSA. CDR3 residues: CASSQGPGTGIQETQYF. Written as DNA, the CDR3 is TGCGCCAGCAGCCAAGGTCCCGGGACAGGGATCCAAGAGACCCAGTACTTC. Based on the CDR3 plus reference TRBV7-2 and TRBJ2-5, the full variable domain is GAGVSQSPSNKVTEKGKDVELRCDPISGHTALYWYRQSLGQGLEFLIYFQGNSAPDKSGLPSDRFSAERTGGSVSTLTIQRTQQEDSAVYLCASSQGPGTGIQETQYFGPGTRLLVL.

The CDR3 sequence: CSLRSGRALDTQYF. The DNA of the CDR3 is TGCAGTCTACGTAGCGGGAGGGCCTTAGATACGCAGTATTTT. The V and J genes are TRBV20-1 and TRBJ2-3; TRBD2 matches 11 bases. V was pared by 8 bases and J by 5 bases, with 9 bases of the junction left unmatched. The length of the CDR3 is 14 residues. The germline V gene encodes CDR1 DFQATT and CDR2 SNEGSKA (reference sequence).

V gene TRBV20-1 combines with J gene TRBJ2-3; D is unclear. V dropped 6 bases and J dropped 6 bases, with 13 bases sitting between them. The CDR3 has 12 amino acids. From germline, CDR1 is DFQATT and CDR2 SNEGSKA (reference sequence). The CDR3 protein is CSAFRPPDTQYF. The CDR3, as DNA: TGCAGTGCCTTCCGACCCCCGGATACGCAGTATTTT.

The chain combines TRBV27 with TRBJ2-7; 11 nucleotides align to TRBD1. V lost 6 bases and J lost 5; bases outside the gene matches: 3. Looked up from germline, CDR1 is MNHEY and CDR2 is SMNVEV (reference sequence). This CDR3 is 13 amino acids long. Here the CDR3 reads CASRRTGGHEQYF. The CDR3 DNA reads TGTGCCAGCAGAAGGACAGGGGGCCACGAGCAGTACTTC.

This clonotype was detected only a few times. This chain joins TRBV7-2 and TRBJ2-7; 7 bases align to TRBD1. CDR3 size: 14 residues. The ends lost 5 bases at V and 4 bases at J; junction bases unmatched: 8. Germline CDR1 SGHTA, CDR2 FQGNSA. CDR3 sequence reads: CASSLDRNFYEQYF. CDR3 bases: TGTGCCAGCAGCCTGGACAGGAACTTTTACGAGCAGTACTTC.

The V and J genes are TRBV2 and TRBJ2-7; 8 nucleotides align to TRBD1. V trimming: 6 bases; J trimming: 1 base; junction bases outside the gene matches: 5. CDR3 length equals 14 residues. Looked up from germline, CDR1 is SNHLY and CDR2 is FYNNEI. CDR3 residues: CASRTGGTSYEQYF. The CDR3 coding sequence is TGTGCCAGCAGAACAGGGGGTACGTCCTACGAGCAGTACTTC.

The chain has TRBV19 and TRBJ2-2; a possible D gene is TRBD1 (5 bases). The CDR3 is made up of 14 amino acids. The germline V gene encodes CDR1 LNHDA and CDR2 SQIVND (reference sequence). Trimming pared 3 bases from V and 4 bases from J, leaving 9 bases between. The CDR3 protein is CASSMGQATGELFF. In DNA, the CDR3 is TGTGCCAGTAGTATGGGGCAAGCCACCGGGGAGCTGTTTTTT.

The chain employs TRBV4-3 and TRBJ2-7; no clear D gene. The germline gives CDR1 LGHNA, CDR2 YSLEER. The CDR3 totals 15 residues. The ends were cut back, 0 bases at V and 3 bases at J, with 12 bases in the middle. CDR3 DNA: TGCGCCAGCAGCCAAGACCTAGGGAAGGACTACGAGCAGTACTTC. Amino acids: CASSQDLGKDYEQYF.

This clonotype has only one observation. V gene TRBV6-2 or TRBV6-3 combines with J gene TRBJ2-3, with D possibly being TRBD1 (6 bases). The germline V and J ends were trimmed by 10 bases and 3 bases, with 20 bases remaining between them. Germline assignment: CDR1 MNHEY and CDR2 SVGEGT. The CDR3 consists of 15 residues. CDR3 in amino acids: CATSKIEGVTDTQYF. The CDR3, as DNA: TGTGCCACCAGCAAAATAGAGGGGGTTACAGATACGCAGTATTTT.

Only a few counts were recorded for this clonotype. The chain has TRBV5-6 and TRBJ2-3, with TRBD1 matching 7 bases. Germline CDR1 and CDR2: SGHDT and YYEEEE. The V gene end was trimmed by 7 bases and the J gene end by 1 base; junction bases not matched to a gene: 12. This CDR3 contains 16 residues. The CDR3 loop reads CASSAFQTGRTDTQYF. DNA for the CDR3: TGTGCCAGCTCTGCCTTTCAGACAGGGCGCACAGATACGCAGTATTTT. The variable domain in full, with the rest retrieved from reference TRBV5-6 and TRBJ2-3, is DAGVTQSPTHLIKTRGQQVTLRCSPKSGHDTVSWYQQALGQGPQFIFQYYEEEERQRGNFPDRFSGHQFPNYSSELNVNALLLGDSALYLCASSAFQTGRTDTQYFGPGTRLTVL.